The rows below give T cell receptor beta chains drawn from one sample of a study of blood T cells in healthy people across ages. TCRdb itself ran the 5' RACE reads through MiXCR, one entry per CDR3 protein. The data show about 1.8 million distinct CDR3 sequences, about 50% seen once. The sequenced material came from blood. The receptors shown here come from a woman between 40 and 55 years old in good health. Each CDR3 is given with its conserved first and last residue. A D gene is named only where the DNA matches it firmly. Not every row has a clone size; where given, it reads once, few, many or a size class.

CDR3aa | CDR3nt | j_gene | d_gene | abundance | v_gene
CASSFPTGGYYEQYF | TGTGCCAGCAGTTTCCCGACAGGGGGGTACTACGAGCAGTACTTC | TRBJ2-7 | TRBD1 | few | TRBV6-2/TRBV6-3
CSAPGTLDNSPLHF | TGCAGTGCCCCCGGGACACTTGATAATTCACCCCTCCACTTT | TRBJ1-6 | . | few | TRBV20-1
CASSPSTHNYGYTF | TGTGCCAGCAGCCCGTCTACTCACAACTATGGCTACACCTTC | TRBJ1-2 | . | . | TRBV7-9
CASSPFLSGGWSEAFF | TGTGCCAGCAGTCCCTTCCTTTCAGGGGGATGGTCTGAAGCTTTCTTT | TRBJ1-1 | TRBD1 | . | TRBV25-1
CASSQKGANEQFF | TGTGCCAGCAGCCAAAAAGGGGCCAATGAGCAGTTCTTC | TRBJ2-1 | . | few | TRBV3-1
CSASPEGELGRNEQFF | TGCAGTGCTAGCCCCGAAGGGGAATTAGGTAGGAATGAGCAGTTCTTC | TRBJ2-1 | . | . | TRBV20-1
CASSQDPFEQYF | TGTGCCAGCAGCCAAGATCCTTTCGAGCAGTACTTC | TRBJ2-7 | . | few | TRBV4-2
CASSQNRDSVSYEQYF | TGTGCCAGCAGCCAAAATCGGGACAGCGTTTCCTACGAGCAGTACTTC | TRBJ2-7 | TRBD1 | . | TRBV27
CASSDDRGLGANVLTF | TGTGCCAGCAGCGACGACAGGGGGCTCGGGGCCAACGTCCTGACTTTC | TRBJ2-6 | TRBD1 | once | TRBV11-3
CASSQKLLFGLEYF | TGCGCCAGCAGCCAAAAATTGCTTTTCGGACTGGAGTACTTC | TRBJ2-5 | . | . | TRBV4-1
CATSSGTGGSDTQYF | TGTGCCACCAGCTCCGGGACAGGGGGCTCAGATACGCAGTATTTT | TRBJ2-3 | TRBD1 | few | TRBV15
CASSFKGGSGGETQYF | TGTGCCAGCAGCTTCAAAGGGGGGTCCGGGGGAGAGACCCAGTACTTC | TRBJ2-5 | . | few | TRBV7-2
CASSLEQLRTDTQYF | TGCGCCAGCAGCTTGGAGCAGCTCCGCACAGATACGCAGTATTTT | TRBJ2-3 | . | few | TRBV5-1
CASSPTGTANTDTQYF | TGTGCCAGCAGCCCCACCGGGACTGCCAACACAGATACGCAGTATTTT | TRBJ2-3 | . | . | TRBV6-2/TRBV6-3
CSVEDWATRETQYF | TGCAGCGTTGAAGACTGGGCTACACGGGAGACCCAGTACTTC | TRBJ2-5 | . | . | TRBV29-1
CASCTGPTNEKLFF | TGTGCCAGTTGCACAGGACCAACTAATGAAAAACTGTTTTTT | TRBJ1-4 | . | . | TRBV3-1
CASSPSPNYNEQFF | TGTGCCAGCAGCCCCTCTCCTAACTACAATGAGCAGTTCTTC | TRBJ2-1 | . | few | TRBV7-8
CATHELAGIEQFF | TGTGCCACCCACGAACTAGCGGGGATTGAGCAGTTCTTC | TRBJ2-1 | TRBD2 | few | TRBV10-3
CASSSIGSSSPLHF | TGCGCCAGCAGCTCGATTGGCTCATCAAGCCCCCTCCACTTT | TRBJ1-6 | . | . | TRBV4-3
CSVEGETGYSYEQYF | TGCAGCGTTGAAGGGGAGACAGGGTACTCCTACGAGCAGTACTTC | TRBJ2-7 | TRBD1 | . | TRBV29-1
CSVGAAGVIETQYF | TGCAGCGTTGGGGCAGCGGGAGTGATAGAGACCCAGTACTTC | TRBJ2-5 | TRBD2 | . | TRBV29-1
CASSQEDRYSNQPQHF | TGTGCCAGCAGCCAGGAGGACAGGTATAGCAATCAGCCCCAGCATTTT | TRBJ1-5 | TRBD1 | . | TRBV3-1
CASSEQRDTQYF | TGTGCCAGCAGTGAACAGAGAGATACGCAGTATTTT | TRBJ2-3 | . | . | TRBV6-1
CSASRGADDGYTF | TGCAGTGCTAGCCGGGGGGCCGACGATGGCTACACCTTC | TRBJ1-2 | . | few | TRBV20-1
CAKTGTGFGYTF | TGTGCCAAAACCGGGACAGGTTTTGGCTACACCTTC | TRBJ1-2 | TRBD1 | . | TRBV27
CASSPNLLSYEQYF | TGTGCCAGCAGTCCAAACTTACTCTCCTACGAGCAGTACTTC | TRBJ2-7 | . | few | TRBV27
CASSQDVGQSYEQYF | TGTGCCAGCAGCCAAGATGTGGGGCAGTCCTACGAGCAGTACTTC | TRBJ2-7 | . | . | TRBV14